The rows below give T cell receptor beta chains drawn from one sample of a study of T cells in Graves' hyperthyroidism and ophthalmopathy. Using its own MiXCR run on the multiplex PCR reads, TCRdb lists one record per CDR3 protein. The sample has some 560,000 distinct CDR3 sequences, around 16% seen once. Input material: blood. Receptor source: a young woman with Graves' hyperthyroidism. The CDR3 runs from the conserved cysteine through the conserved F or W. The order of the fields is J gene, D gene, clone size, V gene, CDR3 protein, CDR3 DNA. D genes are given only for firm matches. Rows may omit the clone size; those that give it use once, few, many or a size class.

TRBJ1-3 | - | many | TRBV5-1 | CASSLEAGSSGNTIYF | TGCGCCAGCAGCTTGGAGGCAGGAAGCTCTGGAAACACCATATATTTT
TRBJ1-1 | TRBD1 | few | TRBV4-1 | CASCQGANTEAFF | TGCGCCAGCTGCCAGGGGGCGAACACTGAAGCTTTCTTT
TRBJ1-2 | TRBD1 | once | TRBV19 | CASSLGDRALYGYTF | TGTGCCAGTAGCCTGGGGGACAGGGCCCTCTATGGCTACACCTTC
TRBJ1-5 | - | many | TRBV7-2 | CASSLGSYQPQHF | TGTGCCAGCAGCTTAGGGTCGTATCAGCCCCAGCATTTT
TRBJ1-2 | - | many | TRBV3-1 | CASSQASGDSYGYTF | TGTGCCAGCAGCCAAGCTTCAGGGGATAGCTATGGCTACACCTTC
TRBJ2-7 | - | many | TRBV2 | CASSERGRSYEQYF | TGTGCCAGCAGTGAGAGGGGACGGTCCTACGAGCAGTACTTC
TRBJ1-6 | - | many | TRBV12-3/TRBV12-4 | CASSSGDGYNSPLHF | TGTGCCAGCAGTTCCGGGGACGGGTACAATTCACCCCTCCACTTT
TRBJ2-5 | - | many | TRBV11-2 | CASSFGSAAGSQETQYF | TGTGCCAGCAGCTTTGGTTCCGCAGCGGGTTCCCAAGAGACCCAGTACTTC
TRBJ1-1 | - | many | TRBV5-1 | CASSPGLRDTEAFF | TGCGCCAGCAGCCCGGGATTACGGGACACTGAAGCTTTCTTT
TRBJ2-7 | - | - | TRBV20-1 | CSARAPGGGRSYEQYF | TGCAGTGCTAGAGCCCCTGGGGGAGGCCGCTCCTACGAGCAGTACTTC
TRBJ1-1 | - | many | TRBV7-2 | CASSSLRGNTEAFF | TGTGCCAGCAGCTCCCTTAGGGGGAACACTGAAGCTTTCTTT
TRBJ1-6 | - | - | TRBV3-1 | CASSQEAGSMGRSPLHF | TGTGCCAGCAGCCAAGAGGCGGGATCCATGGGCCGTTCACCCCTCCACTTT
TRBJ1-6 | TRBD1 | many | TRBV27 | CASKTGGSSPLHF | TGTGCCAGCAAAACAGGGGGATCTTCACCCCTCCACTTT
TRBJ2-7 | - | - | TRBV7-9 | CASSEVVSYEQYF | TGTGCCAGCAGCGAGGTAGTCTCCTACGAGCAGTACTTC
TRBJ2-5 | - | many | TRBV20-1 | CSARAGSLETQYF | TGCAGTGCTAGAGCCGGGAGCTTAGAGACCCAGTACTTC
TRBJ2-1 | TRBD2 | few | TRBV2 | CASRGTSGSFYNEQFF | TGTGCCAGCAGGGGGACTAGCGGGAGTTTTTACAATGAGCAGTTCTTC
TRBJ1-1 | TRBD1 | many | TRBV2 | CARPTTGVNTEAFF | TGTGCCAGACCAACTACAGGGGTGAACACTGAAGCTTTCTTT
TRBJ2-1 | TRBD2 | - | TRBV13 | CVSSHHLAGGPGDYNEQFF | TGTGTCAGCAGCCACCATCTAGCGGGAGGGCCCGGTGACTACAATGAGCAGTTCTTC
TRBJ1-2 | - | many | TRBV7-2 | CASSSPHLYDGYTF | TGTGCCAGCAGCTCCCCTCACCTATATGATGGCTACACCTTC
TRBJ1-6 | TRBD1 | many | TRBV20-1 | CSATYTGTDNNSPLHF | TGCAGTGCTACCTATACCGGGACAGACAATAATTCACCCCTCCACTTT
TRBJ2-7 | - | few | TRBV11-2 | CASSLRDLSYEQYF | TGTGCCAGCAGCTTAAGGGACCTCTCCTACGAGCAGTACTTC
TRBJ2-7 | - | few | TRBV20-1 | CSAGLLGASYEQYF | TGCAGTGCCGGCTTGCTGGGGGCCTCCTACGAGCAGTACTTC
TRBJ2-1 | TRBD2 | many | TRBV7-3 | CASSLIPSGGYNEQFF | TGTGCCAGCAGCTTAATTCCTAGCGGGGGATACAATGAGCAGTTCTTC
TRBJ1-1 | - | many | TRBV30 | CAWSDSPETEAFF | TGTGCCTGGAGCGACAGCCCGGAGACTGAAGCTTTCTTT
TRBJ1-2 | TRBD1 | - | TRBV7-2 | CASSSRDSKGGYTF | TGTGCCAGCAGCTCCCGGGACAGCAAGGGTGGCTACACCTTC
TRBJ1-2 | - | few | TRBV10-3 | CAIGVQGVEGYTF | TGTGCCATCGGGGTTCAGGGTGTAGAAGGCTACACCTTC
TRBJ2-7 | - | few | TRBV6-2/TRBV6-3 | CASSPGLQVYEQYF | TGTGCCAGCAGCCCCGGACTACAGGTCTACGAGCAGTACTTC
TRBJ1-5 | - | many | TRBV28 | CASSRRYSNQPQHF | TGTGCCAGCAGCCGTAGGTATAGCAATCAGCCCCAGCATTTT
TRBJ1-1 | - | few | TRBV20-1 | CSASPPGDTEAFF | TGCAGTGCTAGCCCCCCGGGGGACACTGAAGCTTTCTTT
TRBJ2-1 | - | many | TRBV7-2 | CASSPLEVQFF | TGTGCCAGCAGCCCCCTCGAGGTGCAGTTCTTC
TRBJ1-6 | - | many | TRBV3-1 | CASSQGAGDSPLHF | TGTGCCAGCAGCCAAGGAGCAGGAGATTCACCCCTCCACTTT
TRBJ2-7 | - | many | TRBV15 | CATSRRKEYEQYF | TGTGCCACCAGCAGACGTAAGGAGTACGAGCAGTACTTC
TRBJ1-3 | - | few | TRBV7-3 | CASSLTKSGNTIYF | TGTGCCAGCAGCTTAACCAAATCTGGAAACACCATATATTTT
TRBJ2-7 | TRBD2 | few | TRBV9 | CASSAQAGPPYEQYF | TGTGCCAGCAGCGCCCAAGCGGGGCCCCCCTACGAGCAGTACTTC